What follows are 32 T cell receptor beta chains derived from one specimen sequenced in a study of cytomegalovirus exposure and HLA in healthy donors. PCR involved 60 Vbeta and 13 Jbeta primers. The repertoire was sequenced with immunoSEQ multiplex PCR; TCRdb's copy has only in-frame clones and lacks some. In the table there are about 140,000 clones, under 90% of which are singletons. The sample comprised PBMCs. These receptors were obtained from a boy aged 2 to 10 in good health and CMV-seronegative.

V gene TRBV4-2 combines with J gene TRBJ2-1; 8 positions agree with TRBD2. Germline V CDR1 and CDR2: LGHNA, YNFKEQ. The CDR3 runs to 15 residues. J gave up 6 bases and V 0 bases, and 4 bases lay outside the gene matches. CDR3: CASSQESGSPNEQFF. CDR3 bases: TGTGCCAGCAGCCAAGAAAGCGGGAGTCCCAATGAGCAGTTCTTC.

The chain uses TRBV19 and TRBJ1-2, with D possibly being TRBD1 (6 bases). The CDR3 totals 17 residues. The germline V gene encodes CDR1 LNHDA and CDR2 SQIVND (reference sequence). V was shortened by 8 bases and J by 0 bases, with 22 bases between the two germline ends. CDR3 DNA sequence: TGTGCCAGTTCTAGGGGGGGAGCGTGGACTGCTAACTATGGCTACACCTTC. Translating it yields CASSRGGAWTANYGYTF.

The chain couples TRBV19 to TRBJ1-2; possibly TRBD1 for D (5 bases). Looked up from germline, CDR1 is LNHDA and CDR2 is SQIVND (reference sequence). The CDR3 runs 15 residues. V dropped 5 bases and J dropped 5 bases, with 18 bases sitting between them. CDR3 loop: CASSGLGLSGYGYTF. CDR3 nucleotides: TGTGCCAGTAGTGGACTGGGACTTTCGGGTTATGGCTACACCTTC.

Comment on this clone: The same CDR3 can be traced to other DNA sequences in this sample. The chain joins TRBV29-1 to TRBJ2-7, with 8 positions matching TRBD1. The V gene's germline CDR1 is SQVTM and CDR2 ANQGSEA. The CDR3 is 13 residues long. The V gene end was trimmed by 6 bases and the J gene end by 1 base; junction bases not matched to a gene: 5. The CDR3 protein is CSVRTGSSYEQYF. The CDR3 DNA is TGCAGCGTCCGGACAGGGTCGTCCTACGAGCAGTACTTC.

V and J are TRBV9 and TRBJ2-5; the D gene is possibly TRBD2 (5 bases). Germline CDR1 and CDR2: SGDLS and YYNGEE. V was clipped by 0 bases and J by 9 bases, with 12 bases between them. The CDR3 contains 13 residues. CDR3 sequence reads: CASSVATGVAQYF. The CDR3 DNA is TGTGCCAGCAGCGTAGCCACCGGGGTGGCCCAGTACTTC. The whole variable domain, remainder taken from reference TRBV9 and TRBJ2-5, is DSGVTQTPKHLITATGQRVTLRCSPRSGDLSVYWYQQSLDQGLQFLIQYYNGEERAKGNILERFSAQQFPDLHSELNLSSLELGDSALYFCASSVATGVAQYFGPGTRLLVL.

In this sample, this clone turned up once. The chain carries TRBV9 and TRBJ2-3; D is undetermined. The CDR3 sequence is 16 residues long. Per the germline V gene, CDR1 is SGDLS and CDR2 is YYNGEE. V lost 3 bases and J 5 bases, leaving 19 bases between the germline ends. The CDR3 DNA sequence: TGTGCCAGCAGCGCTCAAGTCCCAACTCTGGTAGATACGCAGTATTTT. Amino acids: CASSAQVPTLVDTQYF.

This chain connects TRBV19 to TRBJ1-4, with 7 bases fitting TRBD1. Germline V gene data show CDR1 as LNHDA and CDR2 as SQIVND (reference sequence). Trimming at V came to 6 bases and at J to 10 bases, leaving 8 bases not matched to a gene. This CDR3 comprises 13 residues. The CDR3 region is CASSTTGVGKLFF. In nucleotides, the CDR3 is TGTGCCAGTAGCACTACAGGGGTAGGAAAACTGTTTTTT.

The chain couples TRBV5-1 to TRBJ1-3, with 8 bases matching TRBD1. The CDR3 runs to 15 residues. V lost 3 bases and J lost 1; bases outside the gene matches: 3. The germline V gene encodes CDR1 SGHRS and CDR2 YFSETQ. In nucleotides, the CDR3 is TGCGCCAGCAGCTCCAGACAGGGGTCTGGAAACACCATATATTTT. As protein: CASSSRQGSGNTIYF. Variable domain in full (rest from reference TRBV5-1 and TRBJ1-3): KAGVTQTPRYLIKTRGQQVTLSCSPISGHRSVSWYQQTPGQGLQFLFEYFSETQRNKGNFPGRFSGRQFSNSRSEMNVSTLELGDSALYLCASSSRQGSGNTIYFGEGSWLTVV.

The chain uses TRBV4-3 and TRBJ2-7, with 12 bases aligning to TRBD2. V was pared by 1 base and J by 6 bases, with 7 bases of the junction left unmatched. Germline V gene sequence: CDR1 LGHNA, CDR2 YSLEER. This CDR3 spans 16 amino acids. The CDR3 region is CASSQVTGLAGSEQYF. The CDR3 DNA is TGCGCCAGCAGCCAAGTCACGGGACTAGCGGGCTCCGAGCAGTACTTC.

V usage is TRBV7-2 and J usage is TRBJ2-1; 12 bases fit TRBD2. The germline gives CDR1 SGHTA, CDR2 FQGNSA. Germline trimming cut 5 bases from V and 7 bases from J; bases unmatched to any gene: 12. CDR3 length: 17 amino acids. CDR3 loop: CASSPVATSGRRNEQFF. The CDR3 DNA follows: TGTGCCAGCAGCCCCGTCGCGACTAGCGGGAGACGGAATGAGCAGTTCTTC.

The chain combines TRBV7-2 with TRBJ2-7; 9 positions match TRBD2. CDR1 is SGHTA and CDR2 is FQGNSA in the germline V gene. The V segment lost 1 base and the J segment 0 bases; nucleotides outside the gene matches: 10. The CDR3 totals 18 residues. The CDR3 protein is CASSLGVPSGALSYEQYF. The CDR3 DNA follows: TGTGCCAGCAGCTTAGGAGTCCCTAGCGGGGCGCTCTCCTACGAGCAGTACTTC.

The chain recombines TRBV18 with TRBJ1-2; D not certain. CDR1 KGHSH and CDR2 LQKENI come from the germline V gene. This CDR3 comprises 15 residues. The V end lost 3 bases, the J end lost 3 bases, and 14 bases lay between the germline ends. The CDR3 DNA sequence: TGTGCCAGCTCACCGCGACCTGACACGGACTATGGCTACACCTTC. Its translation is CASSPRPDTDYGYTF. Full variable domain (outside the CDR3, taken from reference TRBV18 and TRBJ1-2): NAGVMQNPRHLVRRRGQEARLRCSPMKGHSHVYWYRQLPEEGLKFMVYLQKENIIDESGMPKERFSAEFPKEGPSILRIQQVVRGDSAAYFCASSPRPDTDYGYTFGSGTRLTVV.

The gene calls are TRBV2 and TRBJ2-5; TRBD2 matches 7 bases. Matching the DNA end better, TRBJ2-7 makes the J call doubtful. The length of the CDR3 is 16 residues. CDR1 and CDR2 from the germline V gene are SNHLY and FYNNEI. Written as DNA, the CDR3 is TGTGCCAGCAGTGAAAACTTAGCGGGTAGAACTTACGAGCAGTACTTC. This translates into CASSENLAGRTYEQYF.

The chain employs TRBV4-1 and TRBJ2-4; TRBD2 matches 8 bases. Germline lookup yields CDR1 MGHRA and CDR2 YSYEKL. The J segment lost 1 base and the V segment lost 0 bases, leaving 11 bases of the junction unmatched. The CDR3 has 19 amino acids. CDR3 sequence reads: CASSQDPLPGLGAKNIQYF. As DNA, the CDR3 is TGCGCCAGCAGCCAAGATCCCCTTCCGGGACTAGGCGCCAAAAACATTCAGTACTTC.

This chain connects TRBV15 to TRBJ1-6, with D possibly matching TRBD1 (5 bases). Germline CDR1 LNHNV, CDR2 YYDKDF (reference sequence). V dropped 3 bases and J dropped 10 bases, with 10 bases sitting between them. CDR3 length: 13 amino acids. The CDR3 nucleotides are TGTGCCACCAGCAGGGGCAGGGCCTCACCCCTCCACTTT. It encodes CATSRGRASPLHF.

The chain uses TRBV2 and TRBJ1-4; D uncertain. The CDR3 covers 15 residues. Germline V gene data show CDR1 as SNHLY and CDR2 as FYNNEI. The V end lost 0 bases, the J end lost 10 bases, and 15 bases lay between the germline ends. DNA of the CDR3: TGTGCCAGCAGTGAAGCGCGGATAGTAGGCGCAAAACTGTTTTTT. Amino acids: CASSEARIVGAKLFF.

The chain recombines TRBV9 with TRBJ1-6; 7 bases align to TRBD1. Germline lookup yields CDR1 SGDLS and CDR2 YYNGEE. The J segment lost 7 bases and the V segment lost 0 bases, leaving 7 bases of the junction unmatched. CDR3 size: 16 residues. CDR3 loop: CASSVVSAGGNSPLHF. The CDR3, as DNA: TGTGCCAGCAGCGTAGTAAGTGCAGGGGGAAATTCACCCCTCCACTTT.

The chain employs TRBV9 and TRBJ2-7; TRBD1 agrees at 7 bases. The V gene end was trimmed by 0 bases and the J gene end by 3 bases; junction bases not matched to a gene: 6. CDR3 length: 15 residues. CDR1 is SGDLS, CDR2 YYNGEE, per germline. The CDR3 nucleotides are TGTGCCAGCAGCGTAGCGGCAGGGGGTCTCTACGAGCAGTACTTC. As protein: CASSVAAGGLYEQYF.

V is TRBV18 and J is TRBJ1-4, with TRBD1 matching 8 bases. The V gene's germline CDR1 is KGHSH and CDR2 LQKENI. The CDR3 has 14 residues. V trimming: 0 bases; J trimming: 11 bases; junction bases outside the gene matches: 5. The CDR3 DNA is TGTGCCAGCTCACCACCCAACAGGGGGGGGAAACTGTTTTTT. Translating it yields CASSPPNRGGKLFF.

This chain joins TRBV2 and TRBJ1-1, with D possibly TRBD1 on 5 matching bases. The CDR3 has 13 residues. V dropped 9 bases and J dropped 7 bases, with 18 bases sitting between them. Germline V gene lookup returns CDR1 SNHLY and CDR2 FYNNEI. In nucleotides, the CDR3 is TGTGCCAGGAAGGAGGGGAGCGCGCTTGAAGCTTTCTTT. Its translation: CARKEGSALEAFF.

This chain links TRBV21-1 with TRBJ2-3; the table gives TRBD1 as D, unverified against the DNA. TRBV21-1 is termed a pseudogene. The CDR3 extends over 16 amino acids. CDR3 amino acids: CASAKVPDTSTDTQYF. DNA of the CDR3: TGTGCCAGCGCTAAGGTCCCGGACACGAGCACAGATACGCAGTATTTT.

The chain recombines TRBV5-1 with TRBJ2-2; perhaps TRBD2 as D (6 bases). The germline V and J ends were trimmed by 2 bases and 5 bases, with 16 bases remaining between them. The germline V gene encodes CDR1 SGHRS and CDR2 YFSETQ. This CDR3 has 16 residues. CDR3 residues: CASSLLADPGTGELFF. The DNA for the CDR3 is TGCGCCAGCAGCTTATTAGCGGACCCCGGTACCGGGGAGCTGTTTTTT.

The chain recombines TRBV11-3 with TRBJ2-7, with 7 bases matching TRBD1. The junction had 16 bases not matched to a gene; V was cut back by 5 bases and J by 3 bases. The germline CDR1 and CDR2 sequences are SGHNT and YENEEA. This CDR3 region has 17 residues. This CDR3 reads CASSLMKGAFPSYEQYF. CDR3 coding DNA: TGTGCCAGCAGCCTCATGAAGGGGGCGTTTCCTAGCTACGAGCAGTACTTC.

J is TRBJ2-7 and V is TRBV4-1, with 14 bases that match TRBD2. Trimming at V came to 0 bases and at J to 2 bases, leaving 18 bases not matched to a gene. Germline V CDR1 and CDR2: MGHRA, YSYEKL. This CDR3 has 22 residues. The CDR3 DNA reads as TGCGCCAGCAGCCAAGAGTTTAGACCGGGACTAGCGGGAGATTTGGGAACCTACGAGCAGTACTTC. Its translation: CASSQEFRPGLAGDLGTYEQYF.

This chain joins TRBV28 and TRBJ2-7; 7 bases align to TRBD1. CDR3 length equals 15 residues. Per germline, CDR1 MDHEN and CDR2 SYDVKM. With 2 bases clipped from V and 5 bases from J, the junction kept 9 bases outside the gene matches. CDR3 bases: TGTGCCAGCAGTTTAGTACTCGGGACAGACGACGAGCAGTACTTC. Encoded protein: CASSLVLGTDDEQYF.

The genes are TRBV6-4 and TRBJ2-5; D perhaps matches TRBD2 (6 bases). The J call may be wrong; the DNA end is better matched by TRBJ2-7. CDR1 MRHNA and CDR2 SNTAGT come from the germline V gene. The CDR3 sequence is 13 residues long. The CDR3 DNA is TGTGCCAGCAGTGTAGAGGAGGGCTACGAGCAGTACTTC. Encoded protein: CASSVEEGYEQYF.

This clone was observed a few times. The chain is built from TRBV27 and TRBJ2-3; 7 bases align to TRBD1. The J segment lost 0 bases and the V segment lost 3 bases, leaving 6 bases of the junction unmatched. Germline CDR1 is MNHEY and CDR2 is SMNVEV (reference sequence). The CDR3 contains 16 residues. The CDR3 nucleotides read TGTGCCAGCAGTTTGCGACCGGGACAGAGCACAGATACGCAGTATTTT. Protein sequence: CASSLRPGQSTDTQYF.

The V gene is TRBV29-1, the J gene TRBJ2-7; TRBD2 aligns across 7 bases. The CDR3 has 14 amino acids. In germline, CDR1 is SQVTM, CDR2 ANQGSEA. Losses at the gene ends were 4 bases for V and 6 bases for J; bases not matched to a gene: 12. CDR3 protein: CSVVSREFDPEQYF. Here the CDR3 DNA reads TGCAGCGTTGTCTCGCGGGAGTTCGACCCCGAGCAGTACTTC.

The CDR3, as DNA: TGTGCCAGCAGCTTAGAACTTGGGCGACCTTGTTATGGCTACACCTTC. It is translated as CASSLELGRPCYGYTF. This chain uses TRBV11-1 with TRBJ1-2, with unresolved D. V was shortened by 1 base and J by 5 bases, with 17 bases between the two germline ends. CDR3 length equals 16 residues. Germline CDR1 reads SGHAT; CDR2 reads FQDESV (reference sequence).

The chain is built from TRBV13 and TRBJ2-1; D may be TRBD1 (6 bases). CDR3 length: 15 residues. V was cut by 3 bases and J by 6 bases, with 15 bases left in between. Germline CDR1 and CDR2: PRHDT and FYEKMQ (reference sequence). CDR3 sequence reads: CASSFIVGAVNEQFF. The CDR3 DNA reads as TGTGCCAGCAGCTTTATTGTGGGGGCGGTCAATGAGCAGTTCTTC.

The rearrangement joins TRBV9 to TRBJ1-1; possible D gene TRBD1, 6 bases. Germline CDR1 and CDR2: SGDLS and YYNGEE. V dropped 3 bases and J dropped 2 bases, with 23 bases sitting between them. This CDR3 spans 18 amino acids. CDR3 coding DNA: TGTGCCAGCAGCGCCGATGACACAGGGCGCGTCGTTAACACTGAAGCTTTCTTT. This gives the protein CASSADDTGRVVNTEAFF.

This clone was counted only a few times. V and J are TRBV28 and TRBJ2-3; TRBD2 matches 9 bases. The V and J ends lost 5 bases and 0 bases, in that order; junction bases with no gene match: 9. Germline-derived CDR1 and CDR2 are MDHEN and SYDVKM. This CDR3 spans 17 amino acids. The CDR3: CASSRRRLADSTDTQYF. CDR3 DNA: TGTGCCAGCAGTCGAAGAAGACTAGCGGATAGCACAGATACGCAGTATTTT. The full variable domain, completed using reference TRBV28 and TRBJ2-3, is DVKVTQSSRYLVKRTGEKVFLECVQDMDHENMFWYRQDPGLGLRLIYFSYDVKMKEKGDIPEGYSVSREKKERFSLILESASTNQTSMYLCASSRRRLADSTDTQYFGPGTRLTVL.